The source of this T cell receptor (beta chain) is a study of T cell responses to AZD1222 COVID-19 vaccine. Points from the study as a whole: Most donors were white British and more were female, and clonal diversity was possibly underestimated. Repertoires were obtained solely post-peak T cell response.

The CDR3 has 14 amino acids. The trim removed 5 bases at V and 1 base at J, leaving 4 bases unmatched. Looked up from germline, CDR1 is ENHRY and CDR2 is SYGVKD. Sequencing was performed with immunoSEQ multiplex PCR; in TCRdb, only in-frame clones are kept and a portion is missing. The table lists 110,000 or so clones, just under 90% of them singletons. This clone has only a few counts. Its cognate antigen is unknown. The clonotype comes from an adult in good health. This sequence joins TRBV10-3 and TRBJ1-1, with 7 positions matching TRBD1. Sample: peripheral blood, taken on day 0 of AZD1222 vaccination. DNA for the CDR3: TGTGCCATCAGTACAGGGGATGGGAACACTGAAGCTTTCTTT. Its protein is CAISTGDGNTEAFF.